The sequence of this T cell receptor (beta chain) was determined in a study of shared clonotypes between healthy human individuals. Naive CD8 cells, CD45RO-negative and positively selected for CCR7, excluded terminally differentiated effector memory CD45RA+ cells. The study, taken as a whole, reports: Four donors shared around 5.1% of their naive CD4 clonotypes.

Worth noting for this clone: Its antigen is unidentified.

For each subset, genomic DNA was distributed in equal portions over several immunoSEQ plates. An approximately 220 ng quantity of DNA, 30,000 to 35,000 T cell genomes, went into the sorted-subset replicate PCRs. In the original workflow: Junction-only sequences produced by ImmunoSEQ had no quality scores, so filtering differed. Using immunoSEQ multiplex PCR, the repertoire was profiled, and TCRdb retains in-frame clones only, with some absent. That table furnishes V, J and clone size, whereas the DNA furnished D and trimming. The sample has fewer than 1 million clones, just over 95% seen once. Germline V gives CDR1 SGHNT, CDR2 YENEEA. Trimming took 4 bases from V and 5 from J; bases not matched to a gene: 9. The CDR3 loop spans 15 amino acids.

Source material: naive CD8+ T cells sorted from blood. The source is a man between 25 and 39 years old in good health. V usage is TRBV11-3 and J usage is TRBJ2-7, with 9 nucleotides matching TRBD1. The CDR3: CASSSPGQGHDEQYF. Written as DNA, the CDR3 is TGTGCCAGCAGCTCACCGGGACAGGGTCACGACGAGCAGTACTTC.